A selection of T cell receptor beta chains follows, all from one sample in a study of T cell responses to AZD1222 COVID-19 vaccine. Clones were read by immunoSEQ multiplex PCR, and TCRdb kept only the in-frame ones, dropping some. The profile shows roughly 76,000 clones, just over 85% of them singletons. Sequencing used peripheral blood, obtained on day 0 of AZD1222 vaccination. Receptors originate from an adult in good health. CDR3s include the opening cysteine and the closing phenylalanine or tryptophan. Each record gives: CDR3 length, J gene, V gene, clone size, D gene, CDR3 protein, CDR3 DNA. A D gene is named only where the DNA matches it firmly. Clone size is shown for a subset of rows, as once, few, many or a class of expanded clone.

15 TRBJ2-1 TRBV15 few TRBD2 CATSRVSGGANEQFF TGTGCCACCAGCAGAGTTAGCGGGGGGGCCAATGAGCAGTTCTTC
12 TRBJ1-2 TRBV9 . TRBD1 CASSVYRGGYTF TGTGCCAGCAGCGTATACAGGGGTGGCTACACCTTC
14 TRBJ2-1 TRBV24-1 . . CATSDLGPYNEQFF TGTGCCACCAGTGATTTGGGACCGTACAATGAGCAGTTCTTC
13 TRBJ2-7 TRBV9 . . CASSTGTNYEQYF TGTGCCAGCAGCACCGGGACAAACTACGAGCAGTACTTC
15 TRBJ1-1 TRBV19 . . CASSIDPTGLLEAFF TGTGCCAGTAGTATAGACCCGACGGGGCTCCTTGAAGCTTTCTTT
14 TRBJ2-5 TRBV18 once TRBD1 CASSPGQRQETQYF TGTGCCAGCTCACCGGGACAGAGGCAGGAGACCCAGTACTTC
13 TRBJ2-7 TRBV15 . . CATSRDPSYEQYF TGTGCCACCAGCAGAGATCCAAGCTACGAGCAGTACTTC
15 TRBJ2-5 TRBV11-2 once . CASSLVLGGRETQYF TGTGCCAGCAGCTTAGTTTTGGGGGGCCGGGAGACCCAGTACTTC
17 TRBJ1-1 TRBV5-1 . . CASSLKVTGDWNTEAFF TGCGCCAGCAGCTTGAAAGTAACTGGGGACTGGAACACTGAAGCTTTCTTT
13 TRBJ1-2 TRBV28 . TRBD1 CASSYQGVNGYTF TGTGCCAGCAGTTACCAGGGGGTTAATGGCTACACCTTC
11 TRBJ2-3 TRBV12-3/TRBV12-4 . . CASSRQGTQYF TGTGCCAGCAGCCGCCAAGGTACGCAGTATTTT
16 TRBJ2-2 TRBV7-2 . TRBD2 CASSPSGGGASGELFF TGTGCCAGCAGCCCCTCGGGCGGGGGGGCCTCCGGGGAGCTGTTTTTT
16 TRBJ2-1 TRBV10-3 once TRBD1 CAISVQGQGTHNEQFF TGTGCCATCAGTGTTCAGGGACAGGGTACGCACAATGAGCAGTTCTTC
17 TRBJ2-1 TRBV11-2 . TRBD2 CASSSPKTSGGRNEQFF TGTGCCAGCAGCTCGCCCAAGACTAGCGGGGGCCGCAATGAGCAGTTCTTC
14 TRBJ2-7 TRBV28 . . CASSSGDLSYEQYF TGTGCCAGCAGTTCCGGGGACCTCTCCTACGAGCAGTACTTC
13 TRBJ1-5 TRBV24-1 . . CATSGRDDQPQHF TGTGCCACCAGTGGCAGGGACGATCAGCCCCAGCATTTT
16 TRBJ2-6 TRBV7-8 few . CASSRIRYSGANVLTF TGTGCCAGCAGCCGGATACGGTACTCTGGGGCCAACGTCCTGACTTTC
14 TRBJ1-4 TRBV28 . TRBD1 CASRDRAGNEKLFF TGTGCCAGCAGGGACAGGGCCGGGAATGAAAAACTGTTTTTT
13 TRBJ2-7 TRBV7-8 once . CASSSDSLGEQYF TGTGCCAGCAGTTCAGACAGCCTGGGTGAGCAGTACTTC
16 TRBJ2-7 TRBV11-1 once TRBD2 CASSSGRTSLGYEQYF TGTGCCAGCAGCTCGGGTCGGACTAGCCTTGGCTACGAGCAGTACTTC
14 TRBJ2-7 TRBV9 . TRBD1 CASSVRTGFNEQYF TGTGCCAGCAGCGTACGGACAGGGTTCAACGAGCAGTACTTC
15 TRBJ1-5 TRBV2 once . CASSEAGLSNQPQHF TGTGCCAGCAGTGAGGCGGGGTTGAGCAATCAGCCCCAGCATTTT
14 TRBJ1-1 TRBV21-1 . . CASSNWGRGTEAFF .
13 TRBJ1-5 TRBV29-1 . . CSVAQYSNQPQHF TGCAGCGTTGCACAGTATAGCAATCAGCCCCAGCATTTT
13 TRBJ2-1 TRBV5-1 . . CASSPGTLNEQFF TGCGCCAGCAGCCCAGGGACCTTAAATGAGCAGTTCTTC
16 TRBJ1-6 TRBV3-1/TRBV3-2 . . CASSQADRGGNSPLHF TGTGCCAGCAGCCAAGCTGATCGAGGTGGGAATTCACCCCTCCACTTT
11 TRBJ2-7 TRBV12-3/TRBV12-4 few . CASSARYEQYF TGTGCCAGCAGTGCCAGATACGAGCAGTACTTC
16 TRBJ1-5 TRBV28 . TRBD1 CASSFRWDSGIQPQHF TGTGCCAGCAGTTTTCGGTGGGACAGTGGTATTCAGCCCCAGCATTTT
16 TRBJ2-1 TRBV13 . . CASSSLTDPPWDEQFF TGTGCCAGCAGCTCCCTCACAGACCCCCCGTGGGATGAGCAGTTCTTC
14 TRBJ1-6 TRBV30 . . CAGSWSSYNSPLHF TGTGCCGGGTCGTGGAGCTCCTATAATTCACCCCTCCACTTT
13 TRBJ2-1 TRBV29-1 . TRBD2 CSSSGRDYNEQFF TGCAGCTCGAGCGGGAGGGATTACAATGAGCAGTTCTTC
13 TRBJ1-5 TRBV7-8 . . CASSLATNQPQHF TGTGCCAGCAGCTTAGCGACCAATCAGCCCCAGCATTTT
15 TRBJ1-3 TRBV28 few . CASSLYRGAGNTIYF TGTGCCAGCAGTTTATATCGGGGAGCTGGAAACACCATATATTTT
18 TRBJ2-6 TRBV19 . TRBD1 CASSMVGQGISGANVLTF TGTGCCAGTAGTATGGTAGGACAGGGGATTTCTGGGGCCAACGTCCTGACTTTC
13 TRBJ1-2 TRBV28 . . CASRPGGGYGYTF TGTGCCAGCAGACCGGGCGGCGGCTATGGCTACACCTTC
14 TRBJ1-2 TRBV28 . . CASSFIRANYGYTF TGTGCCAGCAGTTTTATTCGTGCTAACTATGGCTACACCTTC